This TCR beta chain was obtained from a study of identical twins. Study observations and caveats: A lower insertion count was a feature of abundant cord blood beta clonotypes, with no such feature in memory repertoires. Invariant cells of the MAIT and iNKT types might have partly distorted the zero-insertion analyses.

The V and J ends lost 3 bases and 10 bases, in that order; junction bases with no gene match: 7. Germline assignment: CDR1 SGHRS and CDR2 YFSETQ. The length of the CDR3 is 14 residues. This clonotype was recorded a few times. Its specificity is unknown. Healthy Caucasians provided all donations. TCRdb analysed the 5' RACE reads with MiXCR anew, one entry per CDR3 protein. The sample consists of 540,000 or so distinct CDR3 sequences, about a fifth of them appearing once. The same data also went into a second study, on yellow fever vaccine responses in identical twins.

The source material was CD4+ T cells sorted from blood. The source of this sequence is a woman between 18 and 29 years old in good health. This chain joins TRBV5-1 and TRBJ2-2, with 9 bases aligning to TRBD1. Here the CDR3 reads CASSSYRGHEELFF. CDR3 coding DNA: TGCGCCAGCAGCTCATACAGGGGGCACGAGGAGCTGTTTTTT. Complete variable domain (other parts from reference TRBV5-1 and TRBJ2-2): KAGVTQTPRYLIKTRGQQVTLSCSPISGHRSVSWYQQTPGQGLQFLFEYFSETQRNKGNFPGRFSGRQFSNSRSEMNVSTLELGDSALYLCASSSYRGHEELFFGEGSRLTVL.